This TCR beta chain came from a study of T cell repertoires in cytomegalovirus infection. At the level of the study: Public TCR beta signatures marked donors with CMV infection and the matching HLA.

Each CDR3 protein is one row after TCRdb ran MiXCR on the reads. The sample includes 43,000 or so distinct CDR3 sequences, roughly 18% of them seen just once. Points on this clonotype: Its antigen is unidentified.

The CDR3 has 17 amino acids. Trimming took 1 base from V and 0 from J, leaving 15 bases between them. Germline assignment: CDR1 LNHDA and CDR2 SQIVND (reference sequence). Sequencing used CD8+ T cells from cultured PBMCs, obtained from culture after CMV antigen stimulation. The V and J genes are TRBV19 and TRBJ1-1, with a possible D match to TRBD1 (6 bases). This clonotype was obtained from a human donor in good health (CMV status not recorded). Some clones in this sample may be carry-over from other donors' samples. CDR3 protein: CASSIVGGVGMNTEAFF. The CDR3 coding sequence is TGTGCCAGTAGTATAGTAGGGGGGGTTGGCATGAACACTGAAGCTTTCTTT.